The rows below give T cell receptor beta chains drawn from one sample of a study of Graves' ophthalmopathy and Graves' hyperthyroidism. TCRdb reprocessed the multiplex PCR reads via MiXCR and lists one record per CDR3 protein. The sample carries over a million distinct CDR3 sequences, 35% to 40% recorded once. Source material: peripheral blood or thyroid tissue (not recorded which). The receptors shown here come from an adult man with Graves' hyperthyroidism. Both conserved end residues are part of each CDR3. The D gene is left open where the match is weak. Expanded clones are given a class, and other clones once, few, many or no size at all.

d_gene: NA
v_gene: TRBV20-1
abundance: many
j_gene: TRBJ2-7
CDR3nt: TGCAGTGCTAGAGACCCCTGGGCGGGTGAGCAGTACTTC
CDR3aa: CSARDPWAGEQYF

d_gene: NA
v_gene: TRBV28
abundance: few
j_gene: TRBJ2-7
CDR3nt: TGTGCCAGTCGGGGGAGGACGGCCGCCAACGAGCAGTACTTC
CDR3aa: CASRGRTAANEQYF

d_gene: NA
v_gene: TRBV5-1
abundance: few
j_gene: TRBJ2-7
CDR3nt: TGCGCCAGCAGCTTGGTACAGGGACCTACCTACGAGCAGTACTTC
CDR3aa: CASSLVQGPTYEQYF

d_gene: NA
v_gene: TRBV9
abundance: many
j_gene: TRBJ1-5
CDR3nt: TGTGCCAGCAGCAGACGAGAAAATCAGCCCCAGCATTTT
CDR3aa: CASSRRENQPQHF

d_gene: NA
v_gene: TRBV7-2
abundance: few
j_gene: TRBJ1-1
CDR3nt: TGTGCCAGCAAGACAGGTCTTCTCATGAACACTGAAGCTTTCTTT
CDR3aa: CASKTGLLMNTEAFF

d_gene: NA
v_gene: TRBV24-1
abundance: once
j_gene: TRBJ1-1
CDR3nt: TGTGGCAGCAGTTCCCCGGGACTGAACACTGAAGCTTTCTTT
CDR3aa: CGSSSPGLNTEAFF

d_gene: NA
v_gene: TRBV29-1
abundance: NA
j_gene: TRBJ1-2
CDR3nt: TGCAGGGACCGGACTAACTATGGCTACACCTTC
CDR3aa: CRDRTNYGYTF

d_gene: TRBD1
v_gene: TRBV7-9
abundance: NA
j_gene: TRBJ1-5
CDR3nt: TGTGCCAGCAGGTGGGGGACAGGGGTCCGCAGCAAGCCCCAGCATTTT
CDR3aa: CASRWGTGVRSKPQHF

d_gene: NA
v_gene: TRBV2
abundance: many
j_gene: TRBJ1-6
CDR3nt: TGTGCCAGCAGGACCGGGACACCTAATTCACCCCTCCACTTT
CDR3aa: CASRTGTPNSPLHF

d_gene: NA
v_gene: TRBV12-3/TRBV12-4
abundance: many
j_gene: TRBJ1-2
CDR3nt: TGTGCCAGCAGTTTTAGAGGGGATGGCTACACCTTC
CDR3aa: CASSFRGDGYTF

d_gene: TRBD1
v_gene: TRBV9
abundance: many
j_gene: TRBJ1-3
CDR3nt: TGTGCCAGCAGCGCGGACAGGGCACTTGGAAACACCATATATTTT
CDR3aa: CASSADRALGNTIYF

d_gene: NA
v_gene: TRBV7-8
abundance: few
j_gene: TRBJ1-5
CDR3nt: TGTGCCAGCAGCTTAGCCAGGGTTATGGCTCAGCCCCAGCATTTT
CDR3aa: CASSLARVMAQPQHF

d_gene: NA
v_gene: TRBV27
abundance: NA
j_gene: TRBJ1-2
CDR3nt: TGTGCCAGCAGTTTTGACGGGTACTATGGCTACACCTTC
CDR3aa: CASSFDGYYGYTF

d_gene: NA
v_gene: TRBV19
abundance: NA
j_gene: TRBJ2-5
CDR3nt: TGTGCCAGTAGTATTACCGGGGCGGCCCAAGAGACCCAGTACTTC
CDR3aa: CASSITGAAQETQYF

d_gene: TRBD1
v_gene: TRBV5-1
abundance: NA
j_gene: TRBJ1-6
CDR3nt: TGCGCCAGCAGCAAAGGACAGGGGGCGAATTCACCCCTCCACTTT
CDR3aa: CASSKGQGANSPLHF

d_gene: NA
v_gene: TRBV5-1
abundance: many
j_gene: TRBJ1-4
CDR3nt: TGCGCCAGCAGCTTGGGTCAGAGCGCTAATGAAAAACTGTTTTTT
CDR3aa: CASSLGQSANEKLFF

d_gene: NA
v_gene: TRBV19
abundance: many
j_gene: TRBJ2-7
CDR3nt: TGTGCCAGTACCCCGGATTGGGGTGGTGAGCAGTACTTC
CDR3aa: CASTPDWGGEQYF

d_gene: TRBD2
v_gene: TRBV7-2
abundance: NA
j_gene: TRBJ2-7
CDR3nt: TGTGCCAGCAGCTTAGAGAGGGACTACGGGCAGTACTTC
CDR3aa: CASSLERDYGQYF

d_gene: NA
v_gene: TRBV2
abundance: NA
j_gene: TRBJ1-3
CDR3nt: TGTGCCAGCTCACCATTGGGGACGGAGACCTCTGGAAACACCATATATTTT
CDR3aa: CASSPLGTETSGNTIYF

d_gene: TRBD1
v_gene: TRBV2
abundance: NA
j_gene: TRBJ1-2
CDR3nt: TGTGCCAGCAGTGAGCGGTCTAGAGGGCAGGGGGGAGGCTACACCTTC
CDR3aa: CASSERSRGQGGGYTF

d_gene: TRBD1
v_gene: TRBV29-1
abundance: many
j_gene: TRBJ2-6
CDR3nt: TGCAGCGTTACAGGGGATGGGGCCAACGTCCTGACTTTC
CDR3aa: CSVTGDGANVLTF

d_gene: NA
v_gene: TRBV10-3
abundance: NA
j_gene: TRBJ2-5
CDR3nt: TGTGCCAGCAATCCCTTCGAGGACTCGCAAGAGACCCAGTACTTC
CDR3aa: CASNPFEDSQETQYF

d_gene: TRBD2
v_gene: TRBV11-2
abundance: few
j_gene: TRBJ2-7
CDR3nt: TGTGCCAGCAGGAACATAGCGGGGCGTACTTACGAGCAGTACTTC
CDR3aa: CASRNIAGRTYEQYF

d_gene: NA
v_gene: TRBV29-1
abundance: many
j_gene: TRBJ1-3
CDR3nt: TGCAGCGTTGAAGCGGCAGGGGACTCTGGAAACACCATATATTTT
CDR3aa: CSVEAAGDSGNTIYF

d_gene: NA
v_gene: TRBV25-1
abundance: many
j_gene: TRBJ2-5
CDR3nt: TGTGCCAGCACCTTCCGAGGGGGTTTGGGGGAGACCCAGTACTTC
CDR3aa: CASTFRGGLGETQYF

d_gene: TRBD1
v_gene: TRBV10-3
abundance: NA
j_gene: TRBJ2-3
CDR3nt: TGTGCCATCAGCTGGGGACAGTCCACAGATACGCAGTATTTT
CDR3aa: CAISWGQSTDTQYF

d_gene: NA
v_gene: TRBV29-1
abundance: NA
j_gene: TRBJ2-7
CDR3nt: TGCAGCGTCCTTTTATCTAGAACCTACGAGCAGTACTTC
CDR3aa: CSVLLSRTYEQYF

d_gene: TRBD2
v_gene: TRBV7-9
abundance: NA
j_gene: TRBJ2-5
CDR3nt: TGTGCCAGCAGCCGCGCGGGACTAGCGGGGGGCCAAGAGACCCAGTACTTC
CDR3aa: CASSRAGLAGGQETQYF

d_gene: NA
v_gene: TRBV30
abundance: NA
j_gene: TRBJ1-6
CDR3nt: TGTGCCTGGAGTTGGGACCGGCGTCCCCTCCACTTT
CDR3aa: CAWSWDRRPLHF

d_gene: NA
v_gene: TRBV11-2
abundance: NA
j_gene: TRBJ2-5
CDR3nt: TGTGCCAGCAGCTCGAGTTCCGCGGGGAGAGAGACCCAGTACTTC
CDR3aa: CASSSSSAGRETQYF

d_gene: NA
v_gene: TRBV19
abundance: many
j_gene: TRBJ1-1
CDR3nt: TGTGCCAGTAGTCCCCGGACACGGGGGACTGAAGCTTTCTTT
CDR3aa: CASSPRTRGTEAFF

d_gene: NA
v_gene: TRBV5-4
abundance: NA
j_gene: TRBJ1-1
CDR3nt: TGTGCCAGCAGCGGATTTGGGCAGAACACTGAAGCTTTCTTT
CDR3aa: CASSGFGQNTEAFF

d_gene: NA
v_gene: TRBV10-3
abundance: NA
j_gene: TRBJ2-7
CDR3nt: TGTGCCATCAGTTCCTCGGGGACTTCTCAACCGCTCGAGCAGTACTTC
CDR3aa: CAISSSGTSQPLEQYF

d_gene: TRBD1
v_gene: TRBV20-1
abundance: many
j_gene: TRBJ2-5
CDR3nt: TGCAGTGTAGGGGGCGTGGAGACCCAGTACTTC
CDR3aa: CSVGGVETQYF

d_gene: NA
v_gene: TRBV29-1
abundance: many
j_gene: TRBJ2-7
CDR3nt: TGCAGCGTTGAATGGGGCTACGAGCAGTACTTC
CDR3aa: CSVEWGYEQYF

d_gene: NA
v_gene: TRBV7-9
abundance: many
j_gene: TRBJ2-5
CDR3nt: TGTGCCAGCAGCCACAGGGCTCGAGACCAAGAGACCCAGTACTTC
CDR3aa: CASSHRARDQETQYF

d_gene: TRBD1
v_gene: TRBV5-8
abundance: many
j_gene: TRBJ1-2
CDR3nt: TGTGCCAGCAGCCCCCGGGACAGATATGGCTACACCTTC
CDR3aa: CASSPRDRYGYTF

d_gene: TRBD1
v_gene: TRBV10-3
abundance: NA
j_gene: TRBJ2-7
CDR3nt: TGTGCCATCACCCGTGGACAGGGGGTGAACGAGCAGTACTTC
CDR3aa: CAITRGQGVNEQYF

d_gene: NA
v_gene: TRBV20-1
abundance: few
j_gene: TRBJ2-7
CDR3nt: TGCAGTGCTAGTGAACCAGCGGGAAAAAGGGGGCTGGGCTACGAGCAGTACTTC
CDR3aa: CSASEPAGKRGLGYEQYF

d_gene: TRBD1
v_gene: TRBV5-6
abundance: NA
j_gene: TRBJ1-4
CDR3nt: TGTGCCAGCAGCTCCGACAGGGAAGAGGATGAAAAACTGTTTTTT
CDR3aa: CASSSDREEDEKLFF

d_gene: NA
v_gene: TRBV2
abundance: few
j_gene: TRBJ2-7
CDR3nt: TGTGCCAGCAGGACGGAGGGGGGAAACTACGAGCAGTACTTC
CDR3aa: CASRTEGGNYEQYF

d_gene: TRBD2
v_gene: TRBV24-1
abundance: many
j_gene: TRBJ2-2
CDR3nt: TGTGCCACCAGTGAGGGGGGGGCGAACACCGGGGAGCTGTTTTTT
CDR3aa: CATSEGGANTGELFF

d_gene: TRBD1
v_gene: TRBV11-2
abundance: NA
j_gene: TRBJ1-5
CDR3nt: TGTGCCAGCAGCTTAGGCCAAGGGGGACAGCTCAACAATCAGCCCCAGCATTTT
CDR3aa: CASSLGQGGQLNNQPQHF

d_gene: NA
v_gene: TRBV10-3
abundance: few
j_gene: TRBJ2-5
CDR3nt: TGTGCCAGCAGTTTAGGCGCATGGCGTGCAGAGACCCAGTACTTC
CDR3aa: CASSLGAWRAETQYF

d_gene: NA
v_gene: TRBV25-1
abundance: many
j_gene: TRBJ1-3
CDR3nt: TGTGCCAGCAGGAGCGCCGGTTCTGGTGGAAACACCATATATTTT
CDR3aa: CASRSAGSGGNTIYF

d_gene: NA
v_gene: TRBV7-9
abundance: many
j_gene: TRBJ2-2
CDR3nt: TGTGCCAGCTCATTAGGATGGGCGAACACCGGGGAGCTGTTTTTT
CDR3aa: CASSLGWANTGELFF

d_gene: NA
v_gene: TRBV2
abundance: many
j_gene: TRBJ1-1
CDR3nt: TGTGCCAGCAGAGTGGGTGGGGACACTGAAGCTTTCTTT
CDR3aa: CASRVGGDTEAFF

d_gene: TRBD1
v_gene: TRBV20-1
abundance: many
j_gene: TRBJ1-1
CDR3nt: TGCAGTCTTGGACAGGCGAACACTGAAGCTTTCTTT
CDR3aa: CSLGQANTEAFF

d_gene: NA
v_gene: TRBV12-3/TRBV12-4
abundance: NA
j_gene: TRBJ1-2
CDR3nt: TGTGCCAGCAGCAGAGGGGGAACAGACTCCTATGGCTACACCTTC
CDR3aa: CASSRGGTDSYGYTF

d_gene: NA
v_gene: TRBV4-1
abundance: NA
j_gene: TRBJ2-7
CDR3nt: TGCGCCAGCAGCGAACGACAGGGAGGCGACGAGCAGTACTTC
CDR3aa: CASSERQGGDEQYF

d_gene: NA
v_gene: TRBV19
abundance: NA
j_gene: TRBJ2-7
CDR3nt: TGTGCCTGGGGTGGGACTGGCCTGGTCTACGAGCAGTACTTC
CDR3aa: CAWGGTGLVYEQYF

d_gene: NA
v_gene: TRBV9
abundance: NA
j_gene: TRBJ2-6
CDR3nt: TGTGCCAGCAGGCCGAAAACTGGGGCCAACGTCCCGACTTTC
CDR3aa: CASRPKTGANVPTF